The 26 T cell receptor beta chains given below trace back to one sample, sequenced in a study of blood T cell repertoires in COVID-19. Clones were read by immunoSEQ multiplex PCR, and TCRdb kept only the in-frame ones, dropping some. Of over 200,000 clones listed, around nine tenths are singletons. Sequencing was carried out using PBMCs or T cells enriched from blood (not recorded which). Receptor source: a woman aged 25 to 39 who had been exposed to COVID-19.

The V and J genes are TRBV4-1 and TRBJ1-1; D might be TRBD1 (5 bases). Germline CDR1 and CDR2: MGHRA and YSYEKL. V lost 0 bases and J lost 8, with 16 bases in between. The CDR3 extends over 15 amino acids. CDR3 residues: CASSQERGRDPEAFF. The CDR3, as DNA: TGCGCCAGCAGCCAAGAACGCGGGCGGGACCCAGAAGCTTTCTTT.

CDR3 sequence reads: CASRRRDYNQPQHF. DNA of the CDR3: TGTGCCAGCAGGCGCCGGGACTACAATCAGCCCCAGCATTTT. J is TRBJ1-5 and V is TRBV6-5, with D maybe TRBD1 (5 bases). CDR3 length: 14 amino acids. Germline V CDR1 and CDR2: MNHEY, SVGAGI. V was trimmed by 6 bases and J by 3 bases, leaving 12 bases between them.

The chain is built from TRBV6-5 and TRBJ2-1; no firm D call. The V end was cut by 1 base, the J end by 9 bases, with 10 bases between. This CDR3 region has 13 residues. In germline, CDR1 is MNHEY, CDR2 SVGAGI. The CDR3 loop reads CASSYYPRGEQFF. Written as DNA, the CDR3 is TGTGCCAGCAGTTACTACCCTCGCGGTGAGCAGTTCTTC.

The rearrangement links TRBV24-1 to TRBJ2-2; D perhaps matches TRBD2 (6 bases). V was clipped by 0 bases and J by 0 bases, with 10 bases between them. CDR1 is KGHDR and CDR2 is SFDVKD in the germline V gene. The length of the CDR3 is 17 residues. The CDR3 spells CATSDLPEGSNTGELFF. For the CDR3, the DNA is TGTGCCACCAGTGATTTGCCGGAGGGTTCGAACACCGGGGAGCTGTTTTTT.

The chain combines TRBV30 with TRBJ1-5; D is possibly TRBD1 (6 bases). V lost 1 base to trimming and J lost 3 bases, with 10 bases between them. This CDR3 is built from 14 residues. The germline gives CDR1 GTSNPN, CDR2 SVGIG (reference sequence). The CDR3 region has the DNA TGTGCCTGGAGTGAGGGGACACCCAATCAGCCCCAGCATTTT. Translated: CAWSEGTPNQPQHF.

This rearrangement joins TRBV2 to TRBJ1-2, with D perhaps TRBD1 (6 bases). Germline CDR1 and CDR2: SNHLY and FYNNEI. The ends were cut back, 7 bases at V and 8 bases at J, with 23 bases in the middle. This CDR3 is 15 amino acids long. CDR3 sequence reads: CASILNRGQLQGYTF. CDR3 sequence (DNA): TGTGCCAGCATCCTGAATCGTGGACAGTTACAAGGCTACACCTTC.

The CDR3 DNA follows: TGTGCCACCGGGGAGGTGGATGAGCAGTTCTTC. This sequence encodes CATGEVDEQFF. This sequence joins TRBV24-1 and TRBJ2-1, with a possible D match to TRBD2 (6 bases). Germline CDR1 is KGHDR and CDR2 is SFDVKD. The CDR3 loop spans 11 amino acids. Trimming left V 9 bases short and J 8 bases short, with 10 bases between.

The gene calls are TRBV10-3 and TRBJ2-7; D call uncertain. The CDR3 is 15 residues long. Trimming took off 2 bases at V and 2 bases at J, with 13 bases between the two ends. Germline V CDR1 and CDR2: ENHRY, SYGVKD. CDR3 in DNA: TGTGCCATCAGTGAGGCGTTCCCTCAAGCCTACGAGCAGTACTTC. Amino acids: CAISEAFPQAYEQYF.

The genes are TRBV15 and TRBJ1-6; unclear D gene. V lost 0 bases to trimming and J lost 3 bases, with 12 bases between them. This CDR3 contains 17 residues. Germline loops: CDR1 LNHNV, CDR2 YYDKDF (reference sequence). The CDR3: CATSRDYRENYNSPLHF. In DNA form, the CDR3 reads TGTGCCACCAGCAGAGATTACCGGGAGAACTATAATTCACCCCTCCACTTT.

The gene calls are TRBV13 and TRBJ1-1; D not resolved. The germline gives CDR1 PRHDT, CDR2 FYEKMQ (reference sequence). Trimming removed 3 bases at V and 5 bases at J, with 7 bases between. The CDR3 is 12 amino acids. The CDR3 loop is CASSFGGTEAFF. CDR3 sequence (DNA): TGTGCCAGCAGCTTCGGAGGGACTGAAGCTTTCTTT. The full variable domain, in which reference TRBV13 and TRBJ1-1 provide the parts outside the CDR3, is AAGVIQSPRHLIKEKRETATLKCYPIPRHDTVYWYQQGPGQDPQFLISFYEKMQSDKGSIPDRFSAQQFSDYHSELNMSSLELGDSALYFCASSFGGTEAFFGQGTRLTVV.

The genes are TRBV27 and TRBJ1-2; 8 bases map to TRBD1. This CDR3 region has 15 residues. CDR1 is MNHEY and CDR2 is SMNVEV in the germline V gene (reference sequence). J lost 4 bases, V lost 3 bases, and 7 bases had no gene match. The CDR3 sequence is CASSFSRTGSYGYTF. The CDR3 nucleotides read TGTGCCAGCAGTTTCTCCAGGACAGGGAGCTATGGCTACACCTTC.

The V and J genes are TRBV11-2 and TRBJ2-2; 11 positions match TRBD2. The J segment lost 2 bases and the V segment lost 1 base, leaving 9 bases of the junction unmatched. There are 19 residues in the CDR3. Looked up from germline, CDR1 is SGHAT and CDR2 is FQNNGV. CDR3 nucleotide sequence: TGTGCCAGCAGCTTAGTGGGTGTGGGACTAGCGGAAAACACCGGGGAGCTGTTTTTT. This codes for CASSLVGVGLAENTGELFF.

The chain recombines TRBV2 with TRBJ1-2; D unclear. The CDR3 spans 14 residues. V shed 9 bases and J shed 4 bases, with 18 bases lying between them. Germline-derived CDR1 and CDR2 are SNHLY and FYNNEI. The CDR3 DNA follows: TGTGCCAGTGTTCCCGGGTCAGTTCGCTATGGCTACACCTTC. It is translated as CASVPGSVRYGYTF.

J is TRBJ2-7 and V is TRBV18, with D maybe TRBD2 (5 bases). The V and J ends lost 3 bases and 5 bases respectively, with 11 bases between them. The germline CDR1 and CDR2 sequences are KGHSH and LQKENI. This CDR3 is 13 amino acids long. The chain's CDR3 is CASSPPTGDEQYF. The CDR3 DNA reads as TGTGCCAGCTCACCCCCAACCGGGGACGAGCAGTACTTC. The entire variable domain, with the rest obtained from reference TRBV18 and TRBJ2-7, is as follows: NAGVMQNPRHLVRRRGQEARLRCSPMKGHSHVYWYRQLPEEGLKFMVYLQKENIIDESGMPKERFSAEFPKEGPSILRIQQVVRGDSAAYFCASSPPTGDEQYFGPGTRLTVT.

The chain carries TRBV11-3 and TRBJ2-3; possible D gene TRBD2, 5 bases. The germline V gene has CDR1 SGHNT and CDR2 YENEEA. Trimming cost V 5 bases and J 0 bases, with 12 bases left between them. The CDR3 runs 15 residues. This CDR3 reads CASSPARGSTDTQYF. The DNA of the CDR3 is TGTGCCAGCAGCCCCGCTCGCGGGAGCACAGATACGCAGTATTTT.

The chain employs TRBV5-6 and TRBJ1-2, with D perhaps TRBD1 (5 bases). The CDR3 loop spans 16 amino acids. The V gene lost 0 bases and the J gene lost 4 bases, with 16 bases spanning the gap. Per germline, CDR1 SGHDT and CDR2 YYEEEE. The DNA for the CDR3 is TGTGCCAGCAGCTTGGATCGTTGGGGCTCGGGCTATGGCTACACCTTC. Protein product: CASSLDRWGSGYGYTF.

This sequence joins TRBV5-6 and TRBJ2-2, with D possibly being TRBD1 (6 bases). The germline V gene has CDR1 SGHDT and CDR2 YYEEEE. The CDR3 extends over 16 amino acids. The V and J ends lost 3 bases and 1 base respectively, with 13 bases between them. CDR3 DNA: TGTGCCAGCAGCTGGAGAACAGGGAGGAACACCGGGGAGCTGTTTTTT. It translates to CASSWRTGRNTGELFF.

This chain links TRBV6-1 with TRBJ2-1; D not resolved. This CDR3 comprises 13 residues. V gave up 3 bases and J gave up 0 bases, with 3 bases separating them. CDR1 is MNHNS, CDR2 SASEGT, per germline. CDR3 in amino acids: CASSDSSYNEQFF. For the CDR3, the DNA is TGTGCCAGCAGTGACAGCTCCTACAATGAGCAGTTCTTC.

The V call is TRBV5-1, the J call TRBJ1-2, with 10 bases aligning to TRBD1. The CDR3 loop spans 16 amino acids. J lost 1 base, V lost 4 bases, and 7 bases had no gene match. Germline loops: CDR1 SGHRS, CDR2 YFSETQ. The CDR3 DNA follows: TGCGCCAGCAGCCCCGGCGGGACAGGGGATAACTATGGCTACACCTTC. It is translated as CASSPGGTGDNYGYTF.

The chain carries TRBV15 and TRBJ1-1, with 8 bases aligning to TRBD1. CDR1 is LNHNV and CDR2 is YYDKDF in the germline V gene (reference sequence). CDR3 length: 15 amino acids. The V segment lost 2 bases and the J segment 7 bases; nucleotides outside the gene matches: 9. The CDR3: CATSRKVTGVGEAFF. The CDR3 coding sequence is TGTGCCACCAGCAGAAAAGTGACAGGGGTTGGTGAAGCTTTCTTT.

This clone was counted a single time. V gene TRBV6-5 combines with J gene TRBJ1-5; D perhaps matches TRBD1 (6 bases). The CDR3 extends over 15 amino acids. The germline V gene encodes CDR1 MNHEY and CDR2 SVGAGI. V lost 0 bases, J lost 6 bases, and 12 bases lay in between. CDR3 DNA: TGTGCCAGCAGTTACTCAGGGGAAGGGGGTCAGCCCCAGCATTTT. Translated, it gives CASSYSGEGGQPQHF.

This clone was seen a single time. A much larger clone differs by one base, so this may be a read error. The chain employs TRBV11-3 and TRBJ2-7; D not certain. V was shortened by 3 bases and J by 3 bases, with 3 bases between the two germline ends. Looked up from germline, CDR1 is SGHNT and CDR2 is YENEEA. The CDR3 contains 11 residues. As DNA, the CDR3 is TGTGCCAGCAGCTTCCTCTACGAGCAGTACTTC. This sequence encodes CASSFLYEQYF.

This rearrangement joins TRBV23-1 to TRBJ2-2; 10 bases match TRBD1. TRBV23-1 is an ORF; its function is uncertain. This CDR3 spans 16 amino acids. V dropped 0 bases and J dropped 4; count of bases not matched to a gene: 2. The CDR3 spells CASSQSRDRGTGELFF. CDR3 nucleotides: TGCGCCAGCAGTCAATCCCGGGACAGGGGCACCGGGGAGCTGTTTTTT.

The chain combines TRBV27 with TRBJ2-1; a weak D match, TRBD2 (7 bases). The CDR3 extends over 15 amino acids. The germline V and J ends were trimmed by 2 bases and 6 bases, with 14 bases remaining between them. Germline V lookup: CDR1 MNHEY, CDR2 SMNVEV (reference sequence). In DNA form, the CDR3 reads TGTGCCAGCAGTTTACGTGGGGGGGCGGTCAATGAGCAGTTCTTC. This encodes CASSLRGGAVNEQFF.

The chain joins TRBV3-1 (or the pseudogene TRBV3-2) to TRBJ1-5; tentative D call: TRBD1 (6 bases). This CDR3 contains 16 residues. CDR1 and CDR2 from the germline V gene are LGHDT and YNNKEL (reference sequence). Trimming took 1 base from V and 5 from J, leaving 15 bases between them. The CDR3 DNA is TGTGCCAGCAGCCAAGGGGGGCAGGGCTGGGATCAGCCCCAGCATTTT. Encoded protein: CASSQGGQGWDQPQHF.

The chain combines TRBV5-1 with TRBJ1-4, with D maybe TRBD1 (6 bases). Germline CDR1 reads SGHRS; CDR2 reads YFSETQ. Between the trimmed V and J ends, which lost 0 bases and 6 bases, there was a span of 15 bases. The CDR3 has 16 amino acids. This chain's CDR3 is CASSLGAGASHEKLFF. The CDR3 region has the DNA TGCGCCAGCAGCTTGGGGGCAGGGGCAAGTCATGAAAAACTGTTTTTT. The variable domain in full, completed from reference TRBV5-1 and TRBJ1-4, reads KAGVTQTPRYLIKTRGQQVTLSCSPISGHRSVSWYQQTPGQGLQFLFEYFSETQRNKGNFPGRFSGRQFSNSRSEMNVSTLELGDSALYLCASSLGAGASHEKLFFGSGTQLSVL.